These T cell receptor beta chains were read from a single sample in a study of read filtering for tumor transcriptome and immune sequencing. Each CDR3 protein gets one entry after TCRdb re-called the reads with MiXCR. The data contain 43,000 or so distinct CDR3 sequences, about 20% of them seen just once; the ten biggest clones take up roughly 37%. Sequencing used a population of CD138-negative cells sorted from bone marrow. These receptors originate from a donor aged 40 or over with multiple myeloma. The CDR3 runs from the conserved cysteine through the conserved F or W. D genes are given only for firm matches. Clone size is shown for a subset of rows, as once, few, many or a class of expanded clone.

clone size: few; D gene: .; J gene: TRBJ1-1; V gene: TRBV20-1; CDR3 protein: CSAVGGDLNTEAFF; CDR3 DNA: TGCAGTGCTGTGGGGGGGGACCTTAACACTGAAGCTTTCTTT
clone size: few; D gene: .; J gene: TRBJ2-3; V gene: TRBV5-1; CDR3 protein: CASSPDRSTDTQYF; CDR3 DNA: TGCGCCAGCAGCCCGGACAGAAGTACAGATACGCAGTATTTT
clone size: .; D gene: TRBD2; J gene: TRBJ2-1; V gene: TRBV11-2; CDR3 protein: CASSRGRASGYNEQFF; CDR3 DNA: TGTGCCAGCAGCCGAGGGCGGGCTAGCGGGTACAATGAGCAGTTCTTC
clone size: many; D gene: TRBD2; J gene: TRBJ2-2; V gene: TRBV19; CDR3 protein: CATTGLADTGELFF; CDR3 DNA: TGTGCCACCACGGGACTAGCGGACACCGGGGAGCTGTTTTTT
clone size: .; D gene: TRBD2; J gene: TRBJ2-4; V gene: TRBV2; CDR3 protein: CASGTSGSDIQYF; CDR3 DNA: TGTGCCAGCGGGACTAGCGGGAGTGACATTCAGTACTTC
clone size: once; D gene: .; J gene: TRBJ2-2; V gene: TRBV7-9; CDR3 protein: CGTRTGLPGKLFF; CDR3 DNA: TGTGGCACTCGAACAGGGTTACCCGGGAAGCTGTTTTTT
clone size: few; D gene: TRBD1; J gene: TRBJ2-5; V gene: TRBV13; CDR3 protein: CASGRTGIDETQYF; CDR3 DNA: TGTGCCAGCGGCAGGACAGGGATTGATGAGACCCAGTACTTC
clone size: many; D gene: .; J gene: TRBJ2-7; V gene: TRBV5-6; CDR3 protein: CASSPHVLVGYEQYF; CDR3 DNA: TGTGCCAGCAGCCCCCACGTGCTAGTCGGCTACGAGCAGTACTTC
clone size: many; D gene: .; J gene: TRBJ2-7; V gene: TRBV12-3/TRBV12-4; CDR3 protein: CASSRWGSYEQYF; CDR3 DNA: TGTGCCAGCAGCCGATGGGGCTCCTACGAGCAGTACTTC
clone size: many; D gene: .; J gene: TRBJ2-7; V gene: TRBV7-9; CDR3 protein: CASSLDMYEQYF; CDR3 DNA: TGTGCCAGCAGCTTAGATATGTACGAGCAGTACTTC
clone size: many; D gene: .; J gene: TRBJ2-7; V gene: TRBV13; CDR3 protein: CASSLNQGPYEQYF; CDR3 DNA: TGTGCCAGCAGCTTAAACCAGGGGCCCTACGAGCAGTACTTC
clone size: few; D gene: .; J gene: TRBJ1-1; V gene: TRBV4-1; CDR3 protein: CASSQEDTEGTEAFF; CDR3 DNA: TGCGCCAGCAGCCAAGAGGACACCGAAGGCACTGAAGCTTTCTTT
clone size: .; D gene: .; J gene: TRBJ2-1; V gene: TRBV2; CDR3 protein: CACSDRNEQFF; CDR3 DNA: TGTGCCTGCAGTGACCGCAATGAGCAGTTCTTC
clone size: few; D gene: TRBD2; J gene: TRBJ2-1; V gene: TRBV29-1; CDR3 protein: CSARLAGVGVHEQFF; CDR3 DNA: TGCAGCGCCCGACTAGCGGGAGTTGGTGTCCATGAGCAGTTCTTC
clone size: once; D gene: TRBD2; J gene: TRBJ2-5; V gene: TRBV29-1; CDR3 protein: CSVEDHEGGRAQETQYF; CDR3 DNA: TGCAGCGTTGAAGATCACGAGGGCGGGAGGGCCCAAGAGACCCAGTACTTC
clone size: few; D gene: TRBD1; J gene: TRBJ1-4; V gene: TRBV5-1; CDR3 protein: CASSIQGASAEKLFF; CDR3 DNA: TGCGCCAGCAGCATACAGGGGGCCTCGGCTGAAAAACTGTTTTTT
clone size: .; D gene: .; J gene: TRBJ1-4; V gene: TRBV7-9; CDR3 protein: CASSRGGAFAEKLFF; CDR3 DNA: TGTGCCAGCAGCCGGGGAGGGGCGTTCGCTGAAAAACTGTTTTTT
clone size: .; D gene: .; J gene: TRBJ1-1; V gene: TRBV18; CDR3 protein: CASSPGGMNTEAFF; CDR3 DNA: TGTGCCAGCTCACCAGGGGGCATGAACACTGAAGCTTTCTTT
clone size: .; D gene: .; J gene: TRBJ2-1; V gene: TRBV29-1; CDR3 protein: CSVEATINNEQFF; CDR3 DNA: TGCAGCGTTGAAGCCACCATTAACAATGAGCAGTTCTTC
clone size: .; D gene: TRBD1; J gene: TRBJ1-2; V gene: TRBV5-6; CDR3 protein: CASSGGQGYYGYTF; CDR3 DNA: TGTGCCAGCAGCGGGGGACAGGGCTACTATGGCTACACCTTC